These 30 T cell receptor beta chains share one sample of origin, sequenced in a study of blood T cell dynamics during melanoma immunotherapy. Using immunoSEQ multiplex PCR, the repertoire was profiled, and TCRdb retains in-frame clones only, with some absent. The sample yields 4,300 or so clones, about 88% seen once. Specified time point: week 3, after first cycle of checkpoint inhibitor. Sequencing used blood, obtained from a patient treated with checkpoint blockade. All receptors derive from a human donor with melanoma.

The chain links TRBV29-1 to TRBJ1-4, with TRBD1 matching over 8 bases. Germline CDR1 is SQVTM and CDR2 is ANQGSEA. Trimming cost V 1 base and J 7 bases; bases outside gene matches: 5. This CDR3 region has 14 residues. The CDR3 loop is CSVEARGPGEKLFF. The DNA for the CDR3 is TGCAGCGTTGAAGCCAGGGGGCCAGGTGAAAAACTGTTTTTT.

The CDR3 region has the DNA TGCGCCAGCAGCTTCGGGGGGAACAATGAGCAGTTCTTC. Its protein is CASSFGGNNEQFF. The chain has TRBV5-1 and TRBJ2-1, with 7 bases lining up with TRBD2. In germline, CDR1 is SGHRS, CDR2 YFSETQ. The CDR3 spans 13 residues. Trimming took 2 bases from V and 5 from J; bases not matched to a gene: 1.

This clone was observed a handful of times. The J gene is TRBJ2-7, the V gene TRBV18; D gene unclear. The V end lost 1 base, the J end lost 3 bases, and 7 bases lay between the germline ends. CDR1 KGHSH and CDR2 LQKENI come from the germline V gene. The CDR3 is 13 amino acids. This chain's CDR3 is CASSPQEHYEQYF. CDR3 nucleotides: TGTGCCAGCTCACCACAGGAACACTACGAGCAGTACTTC.

The sample holds a few counts of this clone. The CDR3 DNA sequence: TGTGCCAGCACCATGGGGCGCTTTACCTACGAGCAGTACTTC. Its translation: CASTMGRFTYEQYF. This chain links TRBV7-8 with TRBJ2-7, with a tentative D call TRBD1 (5 bases). The germline V gene encodes CDR1 SGHVS and CDR2 FQNEAQ. The length of the CDR3 is 14 residues. Deletions cut 7 bases from V and 2 bases from J, with 15 bases between.

This chain uses TRBV6-6 with TRBJ2-3; the D is unclear. Germline V gene lookup returns CDR1 MNHNY and CDR2 SVGAGI (reference sequence). V was cut by 7 bases and J by 0 bases, with 8 bases left in between. This CDR3 is 13 amino acids long. The CDR3 region has the DNA TGTGCCAGCACCTTAGGAAGCACAGATACGCAGTATTTT. Translated, it gives CASTLGSTDTQYF.

The V gene is TRBV4-1, the J gene TRBJ1-2, with D perhaps matching TRBD1 (6 bases). Germline V gene sequence: CDR1 MGHRA, CDR2 YSYEKL. With 1 base removed from V and 4 bases from J, the gap between germline ends came to 16 bases. This CDR3 is 16 amino acids long. CDR3 loop: CASSQGTAGTSYGYTF. DNA for the CDR3: TGCGCCAGCAGCCAAGGTACTGCGGGGACAAGCTATGGCTACACCTTC.

This clone has a single count. In this CDR3 the conserved last residue, phenylalanine or tryptophan, is missing, so a read error is likely. The limits of the CDR3 on the DNA are not certain, so only TCRdb's listed CDR3 is given. The V gene is TRBV3-2, the J gene TRBJ2-6; TRBD1 is the table's D call and was not checked against the DNA. TRBV3-2 is shown as a pseudogene. The CDR3 comprises 8 residues, both ends counted. Here the CDR3 reads CASSLDRV.

The chain uses TRBV7-2 and TRBJ2-3; unclear D gene. The CDR3 is 11 amino acids. Germline lookup yields CDR1 SGHTA and CDR2 FQGNSA. The V gene lost 2 bases and the J gene lost 3 bases, with 0 bases spanning the gap. In nucleotides, the CDR3 is TGTGCCAGCAGCTTAACAGATACGCAGTATTTT. Amino acid sequence: CASSLTDTQYF. The complete variable domain, with remaining parts taken from reference TRBV7-2 and TRBJ2-3, reads GAGVSQSPSNKVTEKGKDVELRCDPISGHTALYWYRQSLGQGLEFLIYFQGNSAPDKSGLPSDRFSAERTGGSVSTLTIQRTQQEDSAVYLCASSLTDTQYFGPGTRLTVL.

The gene calls are TRBV7-8 and TRBJ2-1; 7 bases fit TRBD1. The CDR3 loop spans 16 amino acids. J gave up 5 bases and V 5 bases, and 12 bases lay outside the gene matches. From germline, CDR1 is SGHVS and CDR2 FQNEAQ. The CDR3 region is CASSPGTANTNNEQFF. The CDR3 bases are TGTGCCAGCAGCCCAGGGACAGCTAATACAAACAATGAGCAGTTCTTC.

The rearrangement uses TRBV6-1 and TRBJ1-6; the D is unclear. Trimming took 4 bases from V and 0 from J, leaving 7 bases between them. The CDR3 length is 15 residues. CDR1 and CDR2 from the germline V gene are MNHNS and SASEGT. The chain's CDR3 is CASSVLNSYNSPLHF. The DNA of the CDR3 is TGTGCCAGCAGTGTTTTAAACTCCTATAATTCACCCCTCCACTTT.

This sequence joins TRBV9 and TRBJ2-1, with 8 nucleotides matching TRBD2. The CDR3 is 15 residues long. After removal of 0 bases from V and 5 bases from J, the junction contained 4 bases not matched to a gene. CDR1 and CDR2 from the germline V gene are SGDLS and YYNGEE. CDR3 sequence reads: CASSVGLAPNNEQFF. The CDR3, as DNA: TGTGCCAGCAGCGTAGGACTAGCGCCCAACAATGAGCAGTTCTTC.

This chain uses TRBV7-2 with TRBJ1-3; D uncertain. This CDR3 has 17 amino acids. Germline values: CDR1 SGHTA, CDR2 FQGNSA. V was shortened by 7 bases and J by 0 bases, with 19 bases between the two germline ends. This CDR3 is CASTPDREALSGNTIYF. Written as DNA, the CDR3 is TGTGCCAGCACCCCAGACCGGGAGGCCCTCTCTGGAAACACCATATATTTT.

V usage is TRBV27 and J usage is TRBJ2-3; the D is unclear. CDR3 length: 12 residues. CDR1 is MNHEY, CDR2 SMNVEV, per germline (reference sequence). Trimming pared 4 bases from V and 2 bases from J, leaving 4 bases between. In DNA, the CDR3 is TGTGCCAGCAGTTACCCCACAGATACGCAGTATTTT. Protein sequence: CASSYPTDTQYF.

This clone has more than one count but fewer than ten. The chain carries TRBV28 and TRBJ1-1; TRBD1 is a possible D gene (5 bases). The CDR3 consists of 12 residues. The germline V and J ends were trimmed by 7 bases and 5 bases, with 11 bases remaining between them. Germline CDR1 reads MDHEN; CDR2 reads SYDVKM. CDR3 sequence: CASMGPVTEAFF. The DNA for the CDR3 is TGTGCCAGCATGGGACCGGTTACTGAAGCTTTCTTT.

This clone was counted a few times. The chain is built from TRBV18 and TRBJ2-2; D gene unclear. The germline gives CDR1 KGHSH, CDR2 LQKENI. The CDR3 runs to 11 residues. The V end lost 3 bases, the J end lost 7 bases, and 3 bases lay between the germline ends. The CDR3 sequence: CASSPIGELFF. The CDR3 DNA follows: TGTGCCAGCTCACCGATCGGGGAGCTGTTTTTT.

This rearrangement joins TRBV11-2 to TRBJ2-1; D might be TRBD1 or TRBD2, each matching 6 bases. Trimming removed 0 bases at V and 10 bases at J, with 10 bases between. The CDR3 is made up of 13 amino acids. From germline, CDR1 is SGHAT and CDR2 FQNNGV. The CDR3 is CASSLEVGGEQFF. The DNA for the CDR3 is TGTGCCAGCAGCTTAGAGGTAGGGGGGGAGCAGTTCTTC. The whole variable domain, remainder taken from reference TRBV11-2 and TRBJ2-1, is EAGVAQSPRYKIIEKRQSVAFWCNPISGHATLYWYQQILGQGPKLLIQFQNNGVVDDSQLPKDRFSAERLKGVDSTLKIQPAKLEDSAVYLCASSLEVGGEQFFGPGTRLTVL.

This clone was seen just once. This chain connects TRBV5-5 to TRBJ2-7; TRBD2 matches 11 bases. The CDR3 runs 16 residues. CDR1 SGHKS and CDR2 YYEKEE come from the germline V gene (reference sequence). J gave up 7 bases and V 2 bases, and 11 bases lay outside the gene matches. CDR3 sequence: CASSFSVTSGDLEQYF. CDR3 DNA sequence: TGTGCCAGCAGCTTCTCAGTGACTAGCGGGGACTTAGAGCAGTACTTC.

This chain connects TRBV6-6 to TRBJ1-2; maybe TRBD1 (6 bases). Germline values: CDR1 MNHNY, CDR2 SVGAGI (reference sequence). The V gene lost 7 bases and the J gene lost 7 bases, with 13 bases spanning the gap. This CDR3 is built from 12 residues. DNA of the CDR3: TGTGCCAGCACCCAAGGGGGATCTGGCTACACCTTC. It codes for CASTQGGSGYTF.

The chain combines TRBV6-1 with TRBJ1-2; 8 bases fit TRBD1. The length of the CDR3 is 14 residues. The J segment lost 4 bases and the V segment lost 1 base, leaving 2 bases of the junction unmatched. Germline lookup yields CDR1 MNHNS and CDR2 SASEGT. The CDR3 loop reads CASSEGTGPYGYTF. CDR3 DNA sequence: TGTGCCAGCAGTGAAGGGACAGGGCCCTATGGCTACACCTTC.

The V call is TRBV11-3, the J call TRBJ2-2; D is perhaps TRBD2 (5 bases). Germline V gene lookup returns CDR1 SGHNT and CDR2 YENEEA. CDR3 length: 14 amino acids. Trimming shortened V by 3 bases and J by 1 base, and 6 bases separated the two germline ends. In DNA, the CDR3 is TGTGCCAGCAGCTTCGGACTGAACACCGGGGAGCTGTTTTTT. This translates into CASSFGLNTGELFF.

The chain recombines TRBV15 with TRBJ2-7, with D maybe TRBD2 (6 bases). The CDR3 is made up of 15 amino acids. Between the trimmed V and J ends, which lost 0 bases and 6 bases, there was a span of 15 bases. CDR1 is LNHNV and CDR2 is YYDKDF in the germline V gene (reference sequence). In DNA form, the CDR3 reads TGTGCCACCAGCAGAGATGCTGGAGGGTCGAGCGAGCAGTACTTC. It specifies CATSRDAGGSSEQYF.

V is TRBV19 and J is TRBJ1-2; no definite D call. Germline CDR1 and CDR2: LNHDA and SQIVND (reference sequence). V lost 3 bases and J lost 4, with 12 bases in between. The CDR3 sequence is 14 residues long. CDR3 in amino acids: CASSIEGSGYGYTF. CDR3 nucleotide sequence: TGTGCCAGTAGTATCGAGGGAAGCGGCTATGGCTACACCTTC. Supplemented by reference TRBV19 and TRBJ1-2, the full variable domain reads DGGITQSPKYLFRKEGQNVTLSCEQNLNHDAMYWYRQDPGQGLRLIYYSQIVNDFQKGDIAEGYSVSREKKESFPLTVTSAQKNPTAFYLCASSIEGSGYGYTFGSGTRLTVV.

This clone was observed once. V and J are TRBV28 and TRBJ1-1, with TRBD1 matching 9 bases. The CDR3 contains 14 residues. Germline values: CDR1 MDHEN, CDR2 SYDVKM. After removal of 8 bases from V and 1 base from J, the junction contained 5 bases not matched to a gene. The CDR3 region is CASGTGRRNTEAFF. The CDR3 nucleotides are TGTGCCAGCGGGACAGGGAGGAGGAACACTGAAGCTTTCTTT.

This chain uses TRBV28 with TRBJ2-5; possible D gene TRBD2, 6 bases. V was trimmed by 2 bases and J by 3 bases, leaving 10 bases between them. Germline V CDR1 and CDR2: MDHEN, SYDVKM. CDR3 length: 14 residues. The CDR3 nucleotides read TGTGCCAGCAGTTTAGATGGGGGGAAAGAGACCCAGTACTTC. The encoded protein is CASSLDGGKETQYF.

This clone was counted only a few times. This chain joins TRBV10-3 and TRBJ1-2, with D perhaps matching TRBD1 (6 bases). The V gene's germline CDR1 is ENHRY and CDR2 SYGVKD. Trimming took off 4 bases at V and 3 bases at J, with 12 bases between the two ends. The CDR3 runs 14 residues. The CDR3, as DNA: TGTGCCATCAGTGTTGGCAGGGGCGACTATGGCTACACCTTC. It encodes CAISVGRGDYGYTF.

This chain connects TRBV10-1 to TRBJ2-4; possible D gene TRBD1, 6 bases. The germline V gene has CDR1 WNHNN and CDR2 SYGVQD (reference sequence). Trimming took 4 bases from V and 0 from J, leaving 13 bases between them. The CDR3 runs to 16 residues. CDR3 amino acids: CASSGGGQLAKNIQYF. The CDR3 coding sequence is TGCGCCAGCAGTGGTGGGGGCCAACTAGCCAAAAACATTCAGTACTTC.

The rearrangement joins TRBV5-4 to TRBJ1-2; 11 bases agree with TRBD1. The CDR3 covers 15 residues. V was pared by 4 bases and J by 7 bases, with 9 bases of the junction left unmatched. Germline CDR1 SGHNT, CDR2 YYREEE (reference sequence). CDR3: CASSPTGTGGSGYTF. In nucleotides, the CDR3 is TGTGCCAGCAGCCCAACCGGGACAGGGGGTTCTGGCTACACCTTC.

V and J are TRBV14 and TRBJ2-2; unclear D gene. Germline CDR1 is SGHDN and CDR2 is FVKESK. Deletions cut 1 base from V and 2 bases from J, with 11 bases between. This CDR3 has 16 residues. The CDR3 protein is CASSQGLVRNTGELFF. In nucleotides, the CDR3 is TGTGCCAGCAGCCAAGGTCTGGTCCGAAACACCGGGGAGCTGTTTTTT.

This clone was counted a single time. Other DNA sequences in the same sample also yield this CDR3. This chain links TRBV30 with TRBJ2-3; no firm D call. The CDR3 has 14 residues. V lost 0 bases to trimming and J lost 1 base, with 8 bases between them. Germline V gives CDR1 GTSNPN, CDR2 SVGIG (reference sequence). CDR3 in amino acids: CAWSVGSRTDTQYF. The CDR3 nucleotides are TGTGCCTGGAGTGTCGGTTCCCGCACAGATACGCAGTATTTT.

V usage is TRBV30 and J usage is TRBJ2-7; D unresolved. Between the trimmed V and J ends, which lost 1 base and 5 bases, there was a span of 6 bases. This CDR3 contains 11 residues. Germline-derived CDR1 and CDR2 are GTSNPN and SVGIG (reference sequence). In DNA form, the CDR3 reads TGTGCCTGGAGTGCCCTCGACGAGCAGTACTTC. Its translation is CAWSALDEQYF.